This T cell receptor beta chain derives from a study of blood T cell repertoires in COVID-19. Germline CDR1 reads LGHNA; CDR2 reads YNFKEQ. This CDR3 has 15 amino acids. V was clipped by 1 base and J by 1 base, with 10 bases between them. Cohorts were assigned according to the clinical history that participants reported. Assay used: immunoSEQ multiplex PCR; TCRdb lists only in-frame clones, some missing. The data contain around 360,000 clones, more than 70% of them seen just once; the ten biggest clones take up roughly 2%. The material sequenced was PBMCs or T cells enriched from blood (not recorded which). This TCR was sampled from a man between 40 and 49 years old in a cohort exposed to, infected with or recovered from COVID-19 (not recorded which). The V call is TRBV4-2, the J call TRBJ1-1; the D gene is possibly TRBD1 (6 bases). The DNA for the CDR3 is TGTGCCAGCAGCCAAGCTAGGGGGGGGAACACTGAAGCTTTCTTT. Translation gives CASSQARGGNTEAFF.